The 28 T cell receptor beta chains below come from one sample, sequenced in a study of OX40 agonist ivuxolimab in advanced cancers. Some clones are missing from TCRdb's copy, which holds only in-frame ones; the method was immunoSEQ multiplex PCR. The sample carries more than 50,000 clones, approximately 80% recorded once. Material: CD4+ or CD8+ T cells sorted from blood, obtained in a trial of the OX40 agonist ivuxolimab. These receptors all stem from an adult with an advanced solid tumor such as melanoma, head and neck, liver or kidney cancer.

The V gene is TRBV4-2, the J gene TRBJ1-5; perhaps TRBD1 as D (5 bases). The germline V and J ends were trimmed by 4 bases and 1 base, with 26 bases remaining between them. Germline V CDR1 and CDR2: LGHNA, YNFKEQ. The CDR3 is made up of 20 amino acids. CDR3 nucleotide sequence: TGTGCCAGCAGCCCCGAAGACATGAAGGGGCGGTGGATGAGCAATCAGCCCCAGCATTTT. Residues: CASSPEDMKGRWMSNQPQHF.

The chain employs TRBV5-1 and TRBJ1-4; possibly TRBD1 for D (6 bases). Trimming cost V 4 bases and J 7 bases, with 14 bases left between them. Looked up from germline, CDR1 is SGHRS and CDR2 is YFSETQ. CDR3 length: 14 amino acids. CDR3 protein: CASSRTGSGEKLFF. CDR3 coding DNA: TGCGCCAGCAGCAGAACAGGGTCGGGTGAAAAACTGTTTTTT. Combining the CDR3 with reference TRBV5-1 and TRBJ1-4 gives the whole variable domain KAGVTQTPRYLIKTRGQQVTLSCSPISGHRSVSWYQQTPGQGLQFLFEYFSETQRNKGNFPGRFSGRQFSNSRSEMNVSTLELGDSALYLCASSRTGSGEKLFFGSGTQLSVL.

The chain links TRBV7-6 to TRBJ2-5, with 9 bases aligning to TRBD2. After removal of 0 bases from V and 7 bases from J, the junction contained 6 bases not matched to a gene. CDR3 size: 15 residues. The V gene's germline CDR1 is SGHVS and CDR2 FNYEAQ. This CDR3 is CASSLARLAAGTQYF. The CDR3 DNA reads as TGTGCCAGCAGCTTAGCGAGACTAGCGGCCGGGACCCAGTACTTC.

This chain joins TRBV10-3 and TRBJ2-7, with 9 bases that match TRBD1. CDR3 size: 16 residues. Germline loops: CDR1 ENHRY, CDR2 SYGVKD. Trimming at V came to 3 bases and at J to 1 base, leaving 7 bases not matched to a gene. The CDR3 sequence: CAISELGGQGSYEQYF. CDR3 DNA: TGTGCCATCAGTGAATTAGGGGGACAGGGATCCTACGAGCAGTACTTC.

The rearrangement uses TRBV2 and TRBJ1-5; weak D call: TRBD1 (5 bases). Trimming removed 11 bases from V and 0 bases from J, with 11 bases in between. The length of the CDR3 is 13 residues. Germline V CDR1 and CDR2: SNHLY, FYNNEI. The DNA for the CDR3 is TGTGCCGGAAAGACAGATAGCAATCAGCCCCAGCATTTT. Its protein is CAGKTDSNQPQHF.

The chain recombines TRBV6-6 with TRBJ2-3; perhaps TRBD2 as D (6 bases). Germline CDR1 and CDR2: MNHNY and SVGAGI (reference sequence). The CDR3 length is 16 residues. V dropped 1 base and J dropped 2 bases, with 13 bases sitting between them. This chain's CDR3 is CASSYFAGGNTDTQYF. The CDR3 nucleotides read TGTGCCAGCAGTTACTTTGCGGGCGGGAACACAGATACGCAGTATTTT.

CDR3: CAQTSGGSSYNEQFF. The CDR3 region has the DNA TGTGCCCAGACGAGCGGGGGGAGCTCCTACAATGAGCAGTTCTTC. The rearrangement joins TRBV2 to TRBJ2-1; TRBD2 aligns across 9 bases. The V gene's germline CDR1 is SNHLY and CDR2 FYNNEI. V trimming: 11 bases; J trimming: 0 bases; junction bases outside the gene matches: 8. There are 15 residues in the CDR3.

The chain is built from TRBV11-3 and TRBJ2-7; 7 bases align to TRBD2. Germline-derived CDR1 and CDR2 are SGHNT and YENEEA. V shed 5 bases, J shed 2 bases, and the junction held 6 bases outside the gene matches. The CDR3 runs to 14 residues. This CDR3 is CASSPLLAPYEQYF. The CDR3, as DNA: TGTGCCAGCAGCCCGCTACTAGCGCCCTACGAGCAGTACTTC.

The rearrangement uses TRBV7-3 and TRBJ2-5, with D tentatively TRBD2 (6 bases). Trimming took off 5 bases at V and 3 bases at J, with 16 bases between the two ends. The length of the CDR3 is 15 residues. Germline values: CDR1 SGHTA, CDR2 FQGTGA. The CDR3 bases are TGTGCCAGCAGCCCTGGCGGGGCCCTCAAAGAGACCCAGTACTTC. Amino acids: CASSPGGALKETQYF.

This chain uses TRBV30 with TRBJ2-1; 7 bases map to TRBD2. This CDR3 region has 13 residues. V trimming: 5 bases; J trimming: 7 bases; junction bases outside the gene matches: 8. Germline CDR1 GTSNPN, CDR2 SVGIG (reference sequence). The CDR3 reads CAWGREPLNEQFF. The CDR3 DNA sequence: TGTGCCTGGGGGCGGGAGCCGTTGAATGAGCAGTTCTTC.

The chain has TRBV28 and TRBJ1-2; a possible D gene is TRBD1 (6 bases). The CDR3 extends over 12 amino acids. The germline V gene encodes CDR1 MDHEN and CDR2 SYDVKM. The V end was cut by 6 bases, the J end by 7 bases, with 12 bases between. CDR3: CASRRLQGGYTF. The CDR3 DNA sequence: TGTGCCAGCAGGCGACTACAGGGTGGCTACACCTTC.

The chain links TRBV6-5 to TRBJ2-1; TRBD1 matches at 11 bases. CDR1 is MNHEY, CDR2 SVGAGI, per germline. This CDR3 comprises 15 residues. V lost 5 bases and J lost 2; bases outside the gene matches: 2. The CDR3 protein is CASSVDRGPYNEQFF. CDR3 DNA sequence: TGTGCCAGCAGTGTGGACAGGGGGCCCTACAATGAGCAGTTCTTC.

This chain links TRBV5-6 with TRBJ2-7; TRBD1 or TRBD2 may be the D gene (5 bases each). Between the trimmed V and J ends, which lost 4 bases and 7 bases, there was a span of 18 bases. The CDR3 covers 14 residues. The germline CDR1 and CDR2 sequences are SGHDT and YYEEEE. The CDR3 coding sequence is TGTGCCAGCAGCGCTGGGACGCCCCCGTGGGAGCAGTACTTC. Encoded protein: CASSAGTPPWEQYF.

The gene calls are TRBV11-2 and TRBJ2-1; 10 bases match TRBD2. Germline CDR1 is SGHAT and CDR2 is FQNNGV. The length of the CDR3 is 15 residues. V shed 1 base and J 8 bases; nucleotides not matched to a gene: 5. The chain's CDR3 is CASSLVGSGRYEQFF. Here the CDR3 DNA reads TGTGCCAGCAGCTTAGTGGGTAGCGGGAGGTATGAGCAGTTCTTC.

The chain is built from TRBV19 and TRBJ2-1; 9 bases line up with TRBD2. The CDR3 loop spans 15 amino acids. Germline V CDR1 and CDR2: LNHDA, SQIVND (reference sequence). The J segment lost 5 bases and the V segment lost 2 bases, leaving 4 bases of the junction unmatched. In DNA form, the CDR3 reads TGTGCCAGTAGTATAAGGCGGGGGGGAAACAATGAGCAGTTCTTC. Protein product: CASSIRRGGNNEQFF.

This clone was counted a few times. V and J are TRBV7-2 and TRBJ1-2, with TRBD1 matching over 9 bases. Per the germline V gene, CDR1 is SGHTA and CDR2 is FQGNSA. The CDR3 is 15 amino acids. The V segment lost 5 bases and the J segment 4 bases; nucleotides outside the gene matches: 8. This chain's CDR3 is CASSPRGQGLYGYTF. CDR3 coding DNA: TGTGCCAGCAGCCCCCGGGGACAGGGACTCTATGGCTACACCTTC.

This clone was observed a handful of times. The chain carries TRBV7-8 and TRBJ1-5, with 9 nucleotides matching TRBD1. This CDR3 is 15 amino acids long. The germline V gene encodes CDR1 SGHVS and CDR2 FQNEAQ. V lost 7 bases, J lost 3 bases, and 7 bases stayed unmatched. The DNA for the CDR3 is TGTGCCAGCAAAGACAGGGGGGGGTTCAATCAGCCCCAGCATTTT. Encoded protein: CASKDRGGFNQPQHF.

This clone has just one count. The chain couples TRBV7-3 to TRBJ2-3; D is perhaps TRBD2 (7 bases). The V gene lost 5 bases and the J gene lost 8 bases, with 23 bases spanning the gap. The CDR3 extends over 16 amino acids. From germline, CDR1 is SGHTA and CDR2 FQGTGA. For the CDR3, the DNA is TGTGCCAGCAGCCCATCGAGCGGGATTCAAGGGGGTACGCAGTATTTT. This codes for CASSPSSGIQGGTQYF.

With respect to this clone: Distinct nucleotide sequences in the sample also encode this CDR3. The chain is built from TRBV9 and TRBJ2-2; the D call may be TRBD1 or TRBD2 (5 bases each). V lost 0 bases and J 6 bases, leaving 6 bases between the germline ends. CDR1 is SGDLS and CDR2 is YYNGEE in the germline V gene. The CDR3 extends over 13 amino acids. The CDR3 sequence: CASSVGGSGELFF. The CDR3 bases are TGTGCCAGCAGCGTAGGGGGGTCCGGGGAGCTGTTTTTT.

This clone was counted a few times. The chain uses TRBV7-8 and TRBJ1-1; the D gene is possibly TRBD1 (5 bases). Germline V lookup: CDR1 SGHVS, CDR2 FQNEAQ. The V gene lost 5 bases and the J gene lost 0 bases, with 13 bases spanning the gap. The CDR3 totals 15 residues. CDR3 sequence (DNA): TGTGCCAGCAGCGGCGCAGGGTACATGAACACTGAAGCTTTCTTT. Residues: CASSGAGYMNTEAFF.

The chain is built from TRBV10-1 and TRBJ2-1; a weak D match, TRBD2 (5 bases). The CDR3 totals 14 residues. V lost 2 bases and J lost 2, with 7 bases in between. Looked up from germline, CDR1 is WNHNN and CDR2 is SYGVQD (reference sequence). The CDR3 coding sequence is TGCGCCAGCAGTGAGAAGGGAGCCTACAATGAGCAGTTCTTC. It translates to CASSEKGAYNEQFF.

The CDR3 DNA follows: TGTGCCAGCTCACTCCGGGATTTTAACTCTGGGGCCAACGTCCTGACTTTC. It is translated as CASSLRDFNSGANVLTF. V and J are TRBV18 and TRBJ2-6; weak D call: TRBD2 (5 bases). Germline-derived CDR1 and CDR2 are KGHSH and LQKENI. V lost 4 bases and J lost 0, with 13 bases in between. The length of the CDR3 is 17 residues.

This chain connects TRBV7-9 to TRBJ2-3; D is unresolved. The CDR3 totals 13 residues. CDR1 is SEHNR, CDR2 FQNEAQ, per germline (reference sequence). Trimming removed 7 bases at V and 2 bases at J, with 10 bases between. DNA of the CDR3: TGTGCCAGCACGGCCTCCGCCACAGATACGCAGTATTTT. This gives the protein CASTASATDTQYF.

The count of this clone is one. The same CDR3 can be traced to other DNA sequences in this sample. The gene calls are TRBV6-1 and TRBJ2-7; 7 bases are shared with TRBD1. Per germline, CDR1 MNHNS and CDR2 SASEGT. Unmatched junction bases numbered 15, after V lost 6 bases and J lost 7 bases. CDR3 length: 15 residues. The CDR3 loop is CASRGWDRGLGEQYF. The CDR3 nucleotides are TGTGCCAGCAGAGGTTGGGACAGAGGCTTGGGGGAGCAGTACTTC.

The V gene is TRBV6-6, the J gene TRBJ2-5, with 7 bases fitting TRBD2. Germline values: CDR1 MNHNY, CDR2 SVGAGI (reference sequence). Losses at the gene ends were 9 bases for V and 5 bases for J; bases not matched to a gene: 6. The CDR3 consists of 12 residues. The CDR3 DNA reads as TGTGCCAGTTCCGGGGGGATTGAGACCCAGTACTTC. Its protein product is CASSGGIETQYF.

This clone appeared many times. The V and J genes are TRBV6-5 and TRBJ1-1, with D maybe TRBD1 (6 bases). Germline V lookup: CDR1 MNHEY, CDR2 SVGAGI. V shed 5 bases and J shed 3 bases, with 16 bases lying between them. This CDR3 region has 15 residues. CDR3 sequence (DNA): TGTGCCAGCAGTAGATCAGGGGTTGGGTACACTGAAGCTTTCTTT. It specifies CASSRSGVGYTEAFF.

V and J are TRBV19 and TRBJ1-2; 7 bases are a match to TRBD1. The CDR3 sequence is 14 residues long. In germline, CDR1 is LNHDA, CDR2 SQIVND (reference sequence). V was pared by 8 bases and J by 2 bases, with 8 bases of the junction left unmatched. Here the CDR3 reads CASLEYRGNYGYTF. Here the CDR3 DNA reads TGTGCCAGTTTGGAATACAGGGGAAACTATGGCTACACCTTC.

The chain carries TRBV5-4 and TRBJ2-1, with D uncertain. This CDR3 is 15 amino acids long. Germline V gives CDR1 SGHNT, CDR2 YYREEE (reference sequence). Between the trimmed V and J ends, which lost 4 bases and 2 bases, there was a span of 13 bases. Written as DNA, the CDR3 is TGTGCCAGCAGCCATATGGCAGCAGCCTACAATGAGCAGTTCTTC. Its translation is CASSHMAAAYNEQFF.